This T cell receptor beta chain is drawn from a study of blood T cells in healthy people across ages. A second PCR of roughly 7 to 11 cycles used a sample-barcoded 5' primer and a J-beta primer mix. Each cDNA molecule, via a template-switch adaptor with 12 random nucleotides, was tagged. The study obtained at least 3 million CDR3-containing paired-end reads from every sample. In TCRdb, the 5' RACE reads were re-called with MiXCR into one record per CDR3 protein. The sample gives about 680,000 distinct CDR3 sequences, over 45% of which show up once; roughly 30% is in the top ten. The germline V gene has CDR1 LGHNA and CDR2 YSLEER. V lost 0 bases and J 1 base, leaving 9 bases between the germline ends. This CDR3 is built from 15 residues. Study-wide findings and caveats: It was the long-lived donors that had more naive CD4+ cells and higher diversity than aged donors.

This clonotype was recorded a few times. Its antigen is still unknown. The chain employs TRBV4-3 and TRBJ1-1; no definite D call. Source material: blood. The receptor was isolated from a woman aged 60-70 years in good health. CDR3 sequence: CASSQDPGGNTEAFF. CDR3 DNA: TGCGCCAGCAGCCAAGATCCGGGAGGGAACACTGAAGCTTTCTTT.